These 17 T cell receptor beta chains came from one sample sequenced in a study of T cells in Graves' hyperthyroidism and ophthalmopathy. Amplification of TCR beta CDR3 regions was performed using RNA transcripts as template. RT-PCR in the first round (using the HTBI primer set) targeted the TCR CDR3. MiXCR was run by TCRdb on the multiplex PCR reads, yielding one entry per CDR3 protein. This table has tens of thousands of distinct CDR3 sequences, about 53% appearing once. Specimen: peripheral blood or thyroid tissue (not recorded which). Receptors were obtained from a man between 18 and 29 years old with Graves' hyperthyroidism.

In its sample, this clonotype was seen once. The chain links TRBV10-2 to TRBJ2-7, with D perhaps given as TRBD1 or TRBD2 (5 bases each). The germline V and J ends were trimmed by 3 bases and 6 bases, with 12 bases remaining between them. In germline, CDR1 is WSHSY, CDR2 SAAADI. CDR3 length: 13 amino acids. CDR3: CASSDPRGSEQYF. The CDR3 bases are TGCGCCAGCAGTGACCCGAGGGGAAGCGAGCAGTACTTC.

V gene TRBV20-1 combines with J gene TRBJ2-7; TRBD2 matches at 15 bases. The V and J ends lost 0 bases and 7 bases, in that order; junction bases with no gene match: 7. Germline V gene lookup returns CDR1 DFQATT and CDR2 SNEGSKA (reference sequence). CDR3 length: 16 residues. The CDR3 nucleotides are TGCAGTGCTAGAGATACCGGACTAGCGGGAGGGGAAGAGCAGTACTTC. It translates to CSARDTGLAGGEEQYF.

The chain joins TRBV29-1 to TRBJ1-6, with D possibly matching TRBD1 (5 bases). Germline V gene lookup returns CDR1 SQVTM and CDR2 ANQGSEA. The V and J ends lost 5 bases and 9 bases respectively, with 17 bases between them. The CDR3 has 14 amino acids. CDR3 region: CSVSDSLSGSPLHF. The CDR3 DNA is TGCAGCGTTTCAGACAGTCTATCCGGTTCACCCCTCCACTTT.

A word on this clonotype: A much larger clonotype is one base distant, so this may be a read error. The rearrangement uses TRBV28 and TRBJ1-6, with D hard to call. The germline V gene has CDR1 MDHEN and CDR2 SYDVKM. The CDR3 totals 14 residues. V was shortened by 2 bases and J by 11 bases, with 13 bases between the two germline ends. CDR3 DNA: TGTGCCAGCAGTTTACCCCTTCAAGATCCACCCCTCCACTTT. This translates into CASSLPLQDPPLHF.

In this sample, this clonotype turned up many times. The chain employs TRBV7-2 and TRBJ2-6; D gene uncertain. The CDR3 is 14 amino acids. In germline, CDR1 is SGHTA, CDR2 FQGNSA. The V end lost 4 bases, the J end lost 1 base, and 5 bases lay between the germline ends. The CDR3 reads CASSYHSGANVLTF. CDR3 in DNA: TGTGCCAGCAGCTACCATTCTGGGGCCAACGTCCTGACTTTC.

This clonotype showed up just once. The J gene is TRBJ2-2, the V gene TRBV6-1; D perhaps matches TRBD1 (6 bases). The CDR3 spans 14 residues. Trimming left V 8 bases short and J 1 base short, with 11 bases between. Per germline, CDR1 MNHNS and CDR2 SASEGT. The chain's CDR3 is CASEDRLNTGELFF. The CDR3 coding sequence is TGTGCCAGCGAGGACAGACTGAACACCGGGGAGCTGTTTTTT.

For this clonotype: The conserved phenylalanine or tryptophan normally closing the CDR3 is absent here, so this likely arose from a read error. The CDR3 DNA reads as TGTGCCCCCAGAAGGGACGTAGAGACCCAGTACCTC. Protein: CAPRRDVETQYL. The J gene is TRBJ2-5, the V gene TRBV10-3, with D perhaps given as TRBD1 or TRBD2 (5 bases each). In germline, CDR1 is ENHRY, CDR2 SYGVKD. This CDR3 contains 12 residues. V lost 11 bases and J lost 4, with 14 bases in between.

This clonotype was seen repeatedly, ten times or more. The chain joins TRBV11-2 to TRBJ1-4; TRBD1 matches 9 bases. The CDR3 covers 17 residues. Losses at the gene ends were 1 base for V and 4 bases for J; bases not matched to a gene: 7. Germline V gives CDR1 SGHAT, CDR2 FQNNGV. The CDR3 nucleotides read TGTGCCAGCAGCTTAGCTTACAGGGGGCAGGGTAATGAAAAACTGTTTTTT. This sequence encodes CASSLAYRGQGNEKLFF. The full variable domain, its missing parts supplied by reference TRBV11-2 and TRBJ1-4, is EAGVAQSPRYKIIEKRQSVAFWCNPISGHATLYWYQQILGQGPKLLIQFQNNGVVDDSQLPKDRFSAERLKGVDSTLKIQPAKLEDSAVYLCASSLAYRGQGNEKLFFGSGTQLSVL.

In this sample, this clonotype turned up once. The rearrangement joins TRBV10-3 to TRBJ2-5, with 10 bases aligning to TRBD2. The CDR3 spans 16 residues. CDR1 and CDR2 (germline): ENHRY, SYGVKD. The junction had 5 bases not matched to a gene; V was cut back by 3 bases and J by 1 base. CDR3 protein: CAISDRTSGVQETQYF. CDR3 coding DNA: TGTGCCATCAGTGATCGGACTAGCGGAGTCCAAGAGACCCAGTACTTC.

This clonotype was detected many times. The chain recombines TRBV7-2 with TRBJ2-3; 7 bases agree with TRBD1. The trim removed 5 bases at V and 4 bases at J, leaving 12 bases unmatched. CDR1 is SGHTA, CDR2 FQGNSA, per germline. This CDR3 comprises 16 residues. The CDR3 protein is CASSRGQAKLPDTQYF. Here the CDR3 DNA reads TGTGCCAGCAGCCGAGGACAGGCGAAATTACCAGATACGCAGTATTTT. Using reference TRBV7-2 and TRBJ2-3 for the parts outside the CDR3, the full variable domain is GAGVSQSPSNKVTEKGKDVELRCDPISGHTALYWYRQSLGQGLEFLIYFQGNSAPDKSGLPSDRFSAERTGGSVSTLTIQRTQQEDSAVYLCASSRGQAKLPDTQYFGPGTRLTVL.

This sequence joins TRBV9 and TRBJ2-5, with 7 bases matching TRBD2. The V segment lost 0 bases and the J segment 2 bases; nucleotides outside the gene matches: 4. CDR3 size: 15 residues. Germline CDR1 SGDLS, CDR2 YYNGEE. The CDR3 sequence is CASSVGPAGQETQYF. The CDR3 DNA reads TGTGCCAGCAGCGTAGGCCCAGCGGGACAAGAGACCCAGTACTTC. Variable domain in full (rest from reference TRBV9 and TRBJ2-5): DSGVTQTPKHLITATGQRVTLRCSPRSGDLSVYWYQQSLDQGLQFLIQYYNGEERAKGNILERFSAQQFPDLHSELNLSSLELGDSALYFCASSVGPAGQETQYFGPGTRLLVL.

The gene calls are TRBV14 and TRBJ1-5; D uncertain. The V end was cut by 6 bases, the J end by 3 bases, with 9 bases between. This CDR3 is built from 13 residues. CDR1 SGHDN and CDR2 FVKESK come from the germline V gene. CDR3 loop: CASSAGTNQPQHF. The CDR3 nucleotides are TGTGCCAGCAGTGCGGGAACCAATCAGCCCCAGCATTTT.

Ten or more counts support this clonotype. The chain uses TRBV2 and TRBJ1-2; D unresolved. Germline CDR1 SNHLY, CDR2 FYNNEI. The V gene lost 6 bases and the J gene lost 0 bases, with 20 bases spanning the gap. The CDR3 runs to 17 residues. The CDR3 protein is CASRAILGREANYGYTF. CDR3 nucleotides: TGTGCCAGCAGAGCCATATTGGGGAGGGAGGCTAACTATGGCTACACCTTC.

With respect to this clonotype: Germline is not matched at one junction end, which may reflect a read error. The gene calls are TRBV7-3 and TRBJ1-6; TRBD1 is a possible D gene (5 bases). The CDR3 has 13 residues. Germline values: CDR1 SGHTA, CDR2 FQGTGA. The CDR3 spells CASSLGGNSPLHF. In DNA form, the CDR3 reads TGTGCCAGCAGCTTGGGGGGGAATTCGCCCCTCCACTTT.

This CDR3 reads CASSYMDRGPYGYTF. CDR3 DNA sequence: TGTGCCAGCAGCTATATGGACAGGGGGCCTTATGGCTACACCTTC. This chain links TRBV5-4 with TRBJ1-2; TRBD1 matches 11 bases. Losses at the gene ends were 3 bases for V and 5 bases for J; bases not matched to a gene: 6. Germline CDR1 reads SGHNT; CDR2 reads YYREEE (reference sequence). This CDR3 comprises 15 residues. Supplemented by reference TRBV5-4 and TRBJ1-2, the full variable domain reads ETGVTQSPTHLIKTRGQQVTLRCSSQSGHNTVSWYQQALGQGPQFIFQYYREEENGRGNFPPRFSGLQFPNYSSELNVNALELDDSALYLCASSYMDRGPYGYTFGSGTRLTVV.

As DNA, the CDR3 is TGTGCCAGCAGCTTAACTGGAAGTAAGCCCCAGCATTTT. Protein: CASSLTGSKPQHF. The chain combines TRBV7-8 with TRBJ1-5; no reliable D call. Germline V gene sequence: CDR1 SGHVS, CDR2 FQNEAQ. Trimming pared 2 bases from V and 8 bases from J, leaving 10 bases between. CDR3 length: 13 amino acids.

CDR3 in amino acids: CASSYRGNHDWYF. CDR3 DNA: TGTGCCAGCAGTTACAGGGGTAATCACGACTGGTACTTC. The chain joins TRBV6-5 to TRBJ2-7, with D tentatively TRBD1 (5 bases). Trimming removed 2 bases at V and 12 bases at J, with 17 bases between. CDR3 length equals 13 residues. From germline, CDR1 is MNHEY and CDR2 SVGAGI.